This T cell receptor beta chain was identified in a study of shared clonotypes between healthy human individuals. Notes on the study in general: Across a few donors, naive CD4 shared about 5%, naive CD8 around 4%, memory CD4 roughly 2.5%, memory CD8 0.4% to 0.5%. Among non-shared clonotypes, generation probabilities were lower than among those shared by all four donors.

The CDR3 runs 16 residues. Germline V gives CDR1 LGHNA, CDR2 YNFKEQ. V dropped 0 bases and J dropped 7 bases, with 16 bases sitting between them. Memory CD4+ cells were the fraction left after CD45RA+ naive selection. Regarding this clone: Its antigen is not known.

TCRdb's copy holds only in-frame clones and misses some; the assay was immunoSEQ multiplex PCR. Of a few hundred thousand clones detected, approximately 65% appear once; the ten largest clones hold around 10%. The chain carries TRBV4-2 and TRBJ2-1; D may be TRBD1 (5 bases). The sample comprised memory CD4+ T cells sorted from blood. The subset is: CD45RA-negative fraction. The receptor comes from a young man in good health. CDR3 sequence: CASSQDSSRVGNEQFF. CDR3 in DNA: TGTGCCAGCAGCCAAGATAGCTCCAGGGTGGGGAATGAGCAGTTCTTC.